The entry that follows covers one TCR beta chain sequence. One end of the junction varies from germline; a read error may be responsible. The source of the sample is a study of glioma-infiltrating T cells. Using RNA template, CDR3s of TCR alpha and beta were amplified with iRepertoire arm-PCR. TCRdb analysed the multiplex PCR reads with MiXCR anew, one entry per CDR3 protein. This repertoire shows nearly 2,500 distinct CDR3 sequences, under 75% found once; its top ten account for 25% to 30%. From germline, CDR1 is DFQATT and CDR2 SNEGSKA (reference sequence). The CDR3 loop spans 15 amino acids. This chain connects TRBV20-1 to TRBJ2-1; TRBD2 agrees at 11 bases. The sequence was obtained from a human donor with low-grade glioma or glioblastoma, undergoing nonglioma brain surgery, or in good health (not recorded which). The sample taken for sequencing was glioma tissue, nonneoplastic brain tissue, or PBMCs (not recorded which). CDR3 bases: TGCAGTTCTAGCATCCGGGGACTAGCGGAAAATGAGCATTTCTTC. This sequence encodes CSSSIRGLAENEHFF.